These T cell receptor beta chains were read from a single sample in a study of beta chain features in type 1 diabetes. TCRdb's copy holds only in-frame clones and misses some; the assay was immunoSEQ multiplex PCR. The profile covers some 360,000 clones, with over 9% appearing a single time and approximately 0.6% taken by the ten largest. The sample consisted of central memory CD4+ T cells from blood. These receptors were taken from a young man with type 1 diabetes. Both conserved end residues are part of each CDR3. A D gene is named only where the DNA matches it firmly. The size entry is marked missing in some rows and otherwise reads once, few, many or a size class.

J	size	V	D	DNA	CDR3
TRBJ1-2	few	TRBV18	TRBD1	TGTGCCAGCTCACCACCGACAGGGGCTACCTACTATGGCTACACCTTC	CASSPPTGATYYGYTF
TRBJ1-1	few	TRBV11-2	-	TGTGCCAGCAGTTGGGACACTTCGAACACTGAAGCTTTCTTT	CASSWDTSNTEAFF
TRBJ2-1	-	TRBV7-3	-	TGTGCCAGCAGCTTAAATCCCTCCTACAATGAGCAGTTCTTC	CASSLNPSYNEQFF
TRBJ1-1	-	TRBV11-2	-	TGTGCCAGCAGCTACCAGTGGGGGTTGGGCACTGAAGCTTTCTTT	CASSYQWGLGTEAFF
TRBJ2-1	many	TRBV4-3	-	TGCGCCAGCAGCCAAGTGTCGGCTAGCGCCATCAATGAGCAGTTCTTC	CASSQVSASAINEQFF
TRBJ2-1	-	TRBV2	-	TGTGCCAGCAGGGTGAGCGAGTCCTACAATGAGCAGTTCTTC	CASRVSESYNEQFF
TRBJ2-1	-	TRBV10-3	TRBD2	TGTGCCATCAGTACAGGACTAGCGGGAGGATGGCAGTTCTTC	CAISTGLAGGWQFF
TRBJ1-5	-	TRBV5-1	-	TGCGCCAGCAGCTTGGACTCAAATCAGCCCCAGCATTTT	CASSLDSNQPQHF
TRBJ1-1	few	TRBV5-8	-	TGTGCCAGCAGAAACCACGGGGGACGGAACACTGAAGCTTTCTTT	CASRNHGGRNTEAFF
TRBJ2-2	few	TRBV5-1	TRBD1	TGCGCCAGCAGCTCCCTGGGTCCCCGGGACAGCGGGGAGCTGTTTTTT	CASSSLGPRDSGELFF
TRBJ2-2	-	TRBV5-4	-	TGTGCCAGCAGCTTGGGAGGCCTAACCGAGACCGGGGAGCTGTTTTTT	CASSLGGLTETGELFF
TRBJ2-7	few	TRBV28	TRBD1	TGTGCCAGCAGTGGACAGGGCTTTAACCTGGAGCAGTACTTC	CASSGQGFNLEQYF
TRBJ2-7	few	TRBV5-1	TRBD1	TGCGCCAGCAGCTTGGGAGGGACAGGACCCTACGAGCAGTACTTC	CASSLGGTGPYEQYF
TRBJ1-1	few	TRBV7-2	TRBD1	TGTGCCAGCAGCTTTAAGGGGGCGGAAACTGAAGCTTTCTTT	CASSFKGAETEAFF
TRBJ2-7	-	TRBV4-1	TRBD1	TGCGCCAGCAGCCCGCTCCCAGGGGGCAACGACGAGCAGTACTTC	CASSPLPGGNDEQYF
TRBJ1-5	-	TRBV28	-	TGTGCCACGACGCTAAGGGGAGTAACATCCAATCAGCCCCAGCATTTT	CATTLRGVTSNQPQHF
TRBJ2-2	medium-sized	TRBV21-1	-	TGTGCCAGCAGCGCTAGCGGGAGATCGTCGGCCGGGGAGCTGTTTTTT	CASSASGRSSAGELFF
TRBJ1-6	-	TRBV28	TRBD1	TGTGCCAGCAGTTCCCCCCTGGGGACAGGAGTAGATTCACCCCTCCACTTT	CASSSPLGTGVDSPLHF
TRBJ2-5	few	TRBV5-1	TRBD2	TGCGCCAGCAGCTTGGTTGCGGGAGAAGAGACCCAGTACTTC	CASSLVAGEETQYF
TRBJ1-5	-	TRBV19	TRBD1	TGTGCAAGCCGGACAGGTAATCAGCCCCAGCATTTT	CASRTGNQPQHF
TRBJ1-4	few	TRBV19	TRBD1	TGTGCCAGTCGGGACAGGATAGAAAAACTGTTTTTT	CASRDRIEKLFF
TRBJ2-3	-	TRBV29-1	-	TGCAGCGCCACCTTTACAGATACGCAGTATTTT	CSATFTDTQYF
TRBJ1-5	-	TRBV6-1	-	TGTGCCAGCAGCTCCGTGGGACGGGATCAGCCCCAGCATTTT	CASSSVGRDQPQHF
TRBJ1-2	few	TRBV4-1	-	TGCGCCAGCAGCCAATCCTGGGGGCCCTATGGCTACACCTTC	CASSQSWGPYGYTF
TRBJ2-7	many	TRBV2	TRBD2	TGTGCCAGCAGGTCCCCCGGCGGGAGGGCCGCGCAGTACTTC	CASRSPGGRAAQYF
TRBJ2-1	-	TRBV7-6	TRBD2	TGTGCCAGCAGCCCAGCGGGAGCGGCGAGGAATGAGCAGTTCTTC	CASSPAGAARNEQFF
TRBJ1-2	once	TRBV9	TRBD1	TGTGCCAGCAGCGCTACCGGGACAGGGATCTATGGCTACACCTTC	CASSATGTGIYGYTF
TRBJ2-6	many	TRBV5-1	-	TGCGCCAGCACCGTCGGTGGGGCCAACGTCCTGACTTTC	CASTVGGANVLTF
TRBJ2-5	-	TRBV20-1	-	TGCAGTGCTAGACCAAGAGAGACCCAGTACTTC	CSARPRETQYF
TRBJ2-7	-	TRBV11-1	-	TGTGCCAGCAGCTTATCCAAGTACTACGAGCAGTACTTC	CASSLSKYYEQYF
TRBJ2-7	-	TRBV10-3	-	TGTGCCAGCAGTCCCCAAACAGGTGTATACTCCTACGAGCAGTACTTC	CASSPQTGVYSYEQYF
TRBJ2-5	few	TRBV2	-	TGTGCCAGCAGTCCCGACAGCCCCCAGACCCAGTACTTC	CASSPDSPQTQYF
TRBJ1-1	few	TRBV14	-	TGTGCCAGCAGCCAACGTGGAAGGACAGAAGCTTTCTTT	CASSQRGRTEAFF
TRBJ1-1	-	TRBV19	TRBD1	TGTGCCGGGGGGGACAGGTCAGGAACTGAAGCTTTCTTT	CAGGDRSGTEAFF
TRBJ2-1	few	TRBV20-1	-	TGCAGTCGGGCAGGGAATGAGCAGTTCTTC	CSRAGNEQFF
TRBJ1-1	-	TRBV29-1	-	TGCAGCGTCAACATGAACACTGAAGCTTTCTTT	CSVNMNTEAFF